The 9 T cell receptor beta chains reported below all come from one sample, sequenced in a study of shared clonotypes between healthy human individuals. Profiled with immunoSEQ multiplex PCR; TCRdb holds only in-frame clones, not every one. The table shows over 2 million clones, with about 95% occurring only once. Naive CD8 populations comprised CD45RO-negative cells positively selected for CCR7, excluding terminally differentiated effector memory CD45RA+ cells. The sample was naive CD8+ T cells sorted from blood. All receptors derive from a man aged 18 to 29 in good health.

Regarding this clone: The same CDR3 arises from other DNA sequences in this sample as well. The V and J genes are TRBV6-5 and TRBJ2-1; TRBD2 agrees at 7 bases. Germline lookup yields CDR1 MNHEY and CDR2 SVGAGI. V was clipped by 2 bases and J by 7 bases; unmatched bases: 2. The CDR3 extends over 13 amino acids. The CDR3, as DNA: TGTGCCAGCAGTTACACAGCGGGAAATGAGCAGTTCTTC. Encoded protein: CASSYTAGNEQFF.

J is TRBJ1-1 and V is TRBV6-5; D not certain. Trimming pared 3 bases from V and 3 bases from J, leaving 11 bases between. The CDR3 extends over 14 amino acids. Germline CDR1 is MNHEY and CDR2 is SVGAGI. In nucleotides, the CDR3 is TGTGCCAGCAGTTATACGGACGGTTACACTGAAGCTTTCTTT. Translated, it gives CASSYTDGYTEAFF.

The CDR3 DNA follows: TGTGCCAGCAGCTACGCGGGACAGGGTTACGAGCAGTACTTC. Protein: CASSYAGQGYEQYF. The chain is built from TRBV7-6 and TRBJ2-7; TRBD1 matches at 9 bases. The CDR3 is 14 amino acids. CDR1 SGHVS and CDR2 FNYEAQ come from the germline V gene. V was pared by 4 bases and J by 4 bases, with 5 bases of the junction left unmatched.

This sequence joins TRBV6-5 and TRBJ2-7, with no clear D. The CDR3 runs 13 residues. V gave up 6 bases and J gave up 6 bases, with 15 bases separating them. Germline CDR1 is MNHEY and CDR2 is SVGAGI. The CDR3 sequence: CASSPLSQGEQYF. CDR3 nucleotide sequence: TGTGCCAGCAGCCCGTTAAGCCAAGGCGAGCAGTACTTC.

Note on this clone: This CDR3 is also generated by other DNA sequences in the sample. The chain joins TRBV29-1 to TRBJ2-2, with D perhaps TRBD2 (5 bases). CDR1 and CDR2 from the germline V gene are SQVTM and ANQGSEA. Trimming shortened V by 3 bases and J by 4 bases, and 6 bases separated the two germline ends. The CDR3 covers 12 residues. The CDR3 DNA reads as TGCAGCGTTGATCGGGGCACCGGGGAGCTGTTTTTT. It yields the protein CSVDRGTGELFF.

Regarding this clone: At the DNA level, this CDR3 is encoded by other sequences in the same sample as well. The chain employs TRBV28 and TRBJ2-7, with 9 nucleotides matching TRBD1. The CDR3 consists of 14 residues. CDR1 is MDHEN and CDR2 is SYDVKM in the germline V gene. The V segment lost 6 bases and the J segment 0 bases; nucleotides outside the gene matches: 3. The CDR3 bases are TGTGCCAGCAGCGAGACAGGGGGCTCCTACGAGCAGTACTTC. Translation: CASSETGGSYEQYF.

V gene TRBV9 combines with J gene TRBJ2-2, with no clear D. The germline V gene encodes CDR1 SGDLS and CDR2 YYNGEE. The CDR3 has 17 residues. With 0 bases removed from V and 6 bases from J, the gap between germline ends came to 18 bases. This CDR3 is CASSVGGLIHRSGELFF. In DNA form, the CDR3 reads TGTGCCAGCAGCGTAGGTGGGTTAATTCACCGGTCCGGGGAGCTGTTTTTT.

V and J are TRBV29-1 and TRBJ1-1, with no clear D. Trimming shortened V by 7 bases and J by 6 bases, and 9 bases separated the two germline ends. Germline V gene lookup returns CDR1 SQVTM and CDR2 ANQGSEA. The CDR3 extends over 10 amino acids. CDR3 sequence reads: CSAGGSEAFF. In nucleotides, the CDR3 is TGCAGCGCGGGTGGTTCTGAAGCTTTCTTT.

The chain uses TRBV9 and TRBJ2-2; D is unclear. Trimming removed 0 bases at V and 7 bases at J, with 10 bases between. Germline V gene data show CDR1 as SGDLS and CDR2 as YYNGEE. This CDR3 is 14 amino acids long. CDR3 DNA sequence: TGTGCCAGCAGCGTAGGAGGCCCCGGCGGGGAGCTGTTTTTT. As protein: CASSVGGPGGELFF.